This T cell receptor (beta chain) was observed in a study of T cell repertoires in cytomegalovirus infection. Turning to the study itself: Newly reported HLA-C-restricted and thoroughly characterized HLA-B-restricted CMV epitopes were employed.

TCRdb processed the reads anew with MiXCR; each CDR3 protein has one entry. Of about 140,000 distinct CDR3 sequences listed, roughly 32% are singletons. Germline CDR1 and CDR2: DFQATT and SNEGSKA (reference sequence). The ends were cut back, 5 bases at V and 0 bases at J, with 16 bases in the middle. The CDR3 is made up of 15 amino acids. This clonotype was found once. The antigen is undetermined. V and J are TRBV20-1 and TRBJ1-2; no reliable D call. This sample comprised CD8+ T cells from cultured PBMCs, obtained from culture after CMV antigen stimulation. The clonotype was recovered from a human donor in good health (CMV status not recorded). Some clones in this sample may be carry-over from other donors' samples. DNA of the CDR3: TGCAGTGCTGATCCCTCGACGGCCGCTAACTATGGCTACACCTTC. This sequence encodes CSADPSTAANYGYTF.